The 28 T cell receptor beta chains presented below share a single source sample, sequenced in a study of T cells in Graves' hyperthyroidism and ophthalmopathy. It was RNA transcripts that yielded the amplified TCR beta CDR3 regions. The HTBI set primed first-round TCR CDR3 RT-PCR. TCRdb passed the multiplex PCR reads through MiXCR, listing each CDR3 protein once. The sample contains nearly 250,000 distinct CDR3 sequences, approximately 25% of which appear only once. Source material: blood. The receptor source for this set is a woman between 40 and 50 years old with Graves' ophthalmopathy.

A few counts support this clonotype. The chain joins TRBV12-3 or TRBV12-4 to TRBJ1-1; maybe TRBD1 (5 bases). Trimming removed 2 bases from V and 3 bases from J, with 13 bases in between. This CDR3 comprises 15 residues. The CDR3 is CASSLPRRGYTEAFF. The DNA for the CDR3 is TGTGCCAGCAGTTTACCGCGACGGGGGTACACTGAAGCTTTCTTT.

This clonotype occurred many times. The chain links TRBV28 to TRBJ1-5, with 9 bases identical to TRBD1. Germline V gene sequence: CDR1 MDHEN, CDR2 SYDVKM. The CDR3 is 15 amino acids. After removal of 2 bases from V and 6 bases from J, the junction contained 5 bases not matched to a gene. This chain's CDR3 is CASSLRTGVTQPQHF. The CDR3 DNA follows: TGTGCCAGCAGTTTACGGACAGGGGTCACTCAGCCCCAGCATTTT. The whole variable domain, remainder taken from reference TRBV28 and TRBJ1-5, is DVKVTQSSRYLVKRTGEKVFLECVQDMDHENMFWYRQDPGLGLRLIYFSYDVKMKEKGDIPEGYSVSREKKERFSLILESASTNQTSMYLCASSLRTGVTQPQHFGDGTRLSIL.

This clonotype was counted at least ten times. The CDR3 DNA reads as TGTGCCAGCAGCGCCAACCGGGCCCAAAACGCTGAAGCTTTCTTT. This encodes CASSANRAQNAEAFF. This chain connects TRBV9 to TRBJ1-1; D is unresolved. Germline V gives CDR1 SGDLS, CDR2 YYNGEE. This CDR3 comprises 15 residues. V lost 3 bases and J 6 bases, leaving 18 bases between the germline ends. The complete variable domain, with remaining parts taken from reference TRBV9 and TRBJ1-1, reads DSGVTQTPKHLITATGQRVTLRCSPRSGDLSVYWYQQSLDQGLQFLIQYYNGEERAKGNILERFSAQQFPDLHSELNLSSLELGDSALYFCASSANRAQNAEAFFGQGTRLTVV.

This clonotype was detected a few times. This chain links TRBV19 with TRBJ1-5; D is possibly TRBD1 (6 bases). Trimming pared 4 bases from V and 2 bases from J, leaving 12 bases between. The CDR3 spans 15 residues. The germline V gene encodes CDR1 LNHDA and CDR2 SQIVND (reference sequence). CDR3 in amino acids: CASSNMGAGNQPQHF. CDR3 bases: TGTGCCAGTAGTAATATGGGGGCCGGCAATCAGCCCCAGCATTTT.

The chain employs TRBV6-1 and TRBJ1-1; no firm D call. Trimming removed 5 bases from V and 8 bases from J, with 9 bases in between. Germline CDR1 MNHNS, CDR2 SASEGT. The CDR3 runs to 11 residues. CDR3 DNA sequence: TGTGCCAGCAGTCGGCTGGGGGAAGCTTTCTTT. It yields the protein CASSRLGEAFF.

The CDR3 nucleotides read TGTGCTAGTGGCCGCTCTAGTGGACAGGGATCGAACACTGAAGCTTTCTTT. Translated: CASGRSSGQGSNTEAFF. The chain links TRBV12-5 to TRBJ1-1; 8 bases map to TRBD1. The CDR3 runs to 17 residues. Germline CDR1 is LGHNT and CDR2 is FRNRAP. V shed 6 bases, J shed 1 base, and the junction held 13 bases outside the gene matches.

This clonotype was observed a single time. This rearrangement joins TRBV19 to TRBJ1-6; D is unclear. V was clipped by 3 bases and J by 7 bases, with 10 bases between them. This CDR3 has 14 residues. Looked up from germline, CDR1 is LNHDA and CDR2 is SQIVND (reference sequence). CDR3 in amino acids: CASSIRVMNSPLHF. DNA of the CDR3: TGTGCCAGTAGTATCCGGGTCATGAATTCACCCCTCCACTTT.

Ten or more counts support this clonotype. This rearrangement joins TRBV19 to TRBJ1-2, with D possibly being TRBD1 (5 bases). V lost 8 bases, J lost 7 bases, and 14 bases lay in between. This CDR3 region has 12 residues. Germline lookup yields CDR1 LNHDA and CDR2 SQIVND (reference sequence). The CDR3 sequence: CASAGGASGYTF. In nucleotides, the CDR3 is TGTGCCAGTGCAGGCGGGGCGTCTGGCTACACCTTC. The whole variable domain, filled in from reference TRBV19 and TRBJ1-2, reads DGGITQSPKYLFRKEGQNVTLSCEQNLNHDAMYWYRQDPGQGLRLIYYSQIVNDFQKGDIAEGYSVSREKKESFPLTVTSAQKNPTAFYLCASAGGASGYTFGSGTRLTVV.

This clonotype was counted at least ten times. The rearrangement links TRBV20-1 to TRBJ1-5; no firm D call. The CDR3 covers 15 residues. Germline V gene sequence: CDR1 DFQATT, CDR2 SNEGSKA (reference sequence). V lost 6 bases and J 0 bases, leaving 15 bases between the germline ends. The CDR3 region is CSATLYSGSNQPQHF. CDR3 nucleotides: TGCAGTGCGACTTTATACAGCGGTAGCAATCAGCCCCAGCATTTT.

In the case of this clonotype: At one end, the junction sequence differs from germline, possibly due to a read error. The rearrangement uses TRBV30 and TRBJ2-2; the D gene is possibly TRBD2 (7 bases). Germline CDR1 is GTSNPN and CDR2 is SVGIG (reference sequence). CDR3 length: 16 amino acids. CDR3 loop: CAWRNNRGANTGELLF. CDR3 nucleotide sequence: TGTGCCTGGAGGAACAATCGGGGGGCGAACACCGGGGAGCTGCTTTTT.

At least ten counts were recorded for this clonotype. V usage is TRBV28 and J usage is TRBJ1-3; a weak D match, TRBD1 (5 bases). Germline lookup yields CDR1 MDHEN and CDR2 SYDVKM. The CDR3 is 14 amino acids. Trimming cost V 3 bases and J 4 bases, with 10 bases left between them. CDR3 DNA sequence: TGTGCCAGCAGTTTTCGGGGGGTAGGAAACACCATATATTTT. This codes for CASSFRGVGNTIYF.

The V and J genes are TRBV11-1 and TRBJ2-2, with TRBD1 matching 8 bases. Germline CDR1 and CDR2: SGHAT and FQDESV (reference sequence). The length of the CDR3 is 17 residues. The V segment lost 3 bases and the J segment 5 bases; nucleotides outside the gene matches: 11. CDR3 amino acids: CASSFITDRAGTGELFF. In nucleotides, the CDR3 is TGTGCCAGCAGCTTCATCACGGACAGGGCGGGAACCGGGGAGCTGTTTTTT.

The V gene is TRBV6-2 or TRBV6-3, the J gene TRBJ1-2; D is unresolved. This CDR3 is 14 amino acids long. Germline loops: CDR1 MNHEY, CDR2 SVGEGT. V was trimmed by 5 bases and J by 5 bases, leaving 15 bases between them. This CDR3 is CASSGRRWEYGYTF. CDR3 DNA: TGTGCCAGCAGTGGGCGGCGGTGGGAGTATGGCTACACCTTC.

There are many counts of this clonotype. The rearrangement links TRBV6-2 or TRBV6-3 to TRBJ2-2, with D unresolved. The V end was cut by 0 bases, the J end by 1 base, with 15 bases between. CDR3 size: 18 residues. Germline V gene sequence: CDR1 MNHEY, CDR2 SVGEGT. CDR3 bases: TGTGCCAGCAGTTACTCGATTGCGAGCGCTGAGAACACCGGGGAGCTGTTTTTT. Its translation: CASSYSIASAENTGELFF.

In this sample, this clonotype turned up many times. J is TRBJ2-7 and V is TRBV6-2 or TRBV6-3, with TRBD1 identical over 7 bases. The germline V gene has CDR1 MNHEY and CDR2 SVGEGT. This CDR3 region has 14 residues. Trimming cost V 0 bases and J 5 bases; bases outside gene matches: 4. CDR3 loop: CASSYSTGQDEQYF. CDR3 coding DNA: TGTGCCAGCAGTTACTCGACAGGGCAGGACGAGCAGTACTTC.

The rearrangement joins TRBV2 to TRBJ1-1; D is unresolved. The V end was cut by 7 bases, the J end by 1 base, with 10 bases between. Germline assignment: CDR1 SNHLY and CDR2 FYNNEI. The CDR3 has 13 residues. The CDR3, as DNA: TGTGCCAGCATCGCCTCCCGGAACACTGAAGCTTTCTTT. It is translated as CASIASRNTEAFF.

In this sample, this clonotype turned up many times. The CDR3 DNA is TGTGCCAGCAGTTCTAGCGGGAGGGTCTCGCAGTACTTC. Its protein product is CASSSSGRVSQYF. V usage is TRBV6-5 and J usage is TRBJ2-7, with 12 bases lining up with TRBD2. This CDR3 spans 13 amino acids. From germline, CDR1 is MNHEY and CDR2 SVGAGI. With V trimmed by 4 bases and J by 9 bases, 4 bases remained unmatched.

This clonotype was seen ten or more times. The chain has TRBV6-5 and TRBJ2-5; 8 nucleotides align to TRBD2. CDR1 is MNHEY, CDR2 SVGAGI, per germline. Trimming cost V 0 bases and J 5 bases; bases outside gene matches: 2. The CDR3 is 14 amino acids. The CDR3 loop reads CASSYSGLGETQYF. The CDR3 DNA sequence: TGTGCCAGCAGTTACTCGGGACTAGGCGAGACCCAGTACTTC.

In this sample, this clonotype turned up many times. CDR3 sequence reads: CASSDWGVTEAFF. CDR3 in DNA: TGTGCCAGCAGTGATTGGGGCGTCACTGAAGCTTTCTTT. The rearrangement links TRBV6-1 to TRBJ1-1; D is perhaps TRBD1 (5 bases). Trimming pared 3 bases from V and 4 bases from J, leaving 9 bases between. This CDR3 comprises 13 residues. Germline values: CDR1 MNHNS, CDR2 SASEGT.

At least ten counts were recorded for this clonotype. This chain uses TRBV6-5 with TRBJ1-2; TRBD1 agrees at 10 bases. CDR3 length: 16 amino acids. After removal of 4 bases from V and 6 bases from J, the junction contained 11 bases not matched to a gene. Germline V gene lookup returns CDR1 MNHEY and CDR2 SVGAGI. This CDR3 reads CASSSNPTGTGDGYTF. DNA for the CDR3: TGTGCCAGCAGTTCAAATCCTACCGGGACAGGGGATGGCTACACCTTC.

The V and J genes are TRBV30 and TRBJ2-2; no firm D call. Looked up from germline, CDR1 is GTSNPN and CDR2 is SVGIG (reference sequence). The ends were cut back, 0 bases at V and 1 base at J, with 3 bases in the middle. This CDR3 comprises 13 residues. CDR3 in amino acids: CAWSVGNTGELFF. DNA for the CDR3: TGTGCCTGGAGTGTGGGGAACACCGGGGAGCTGTTTTTT.

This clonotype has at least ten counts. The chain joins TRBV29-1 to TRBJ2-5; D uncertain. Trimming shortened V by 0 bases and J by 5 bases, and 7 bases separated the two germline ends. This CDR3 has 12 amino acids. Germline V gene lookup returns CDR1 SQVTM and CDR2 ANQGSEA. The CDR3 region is CSVEDGEETQYF. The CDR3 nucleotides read TGCAGCGTTGAAGACGGCGAGGAGACCCAGTACTTC. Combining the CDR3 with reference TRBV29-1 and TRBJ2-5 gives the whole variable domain SAVISQKPSRDICQRGTSLTIQCQVDSQVTMMFWYRQQPGQSLTLIATANQGSEATYESGFVIDKFPISRPNLTFSTLTVSNMSPEDSSIYLCSVEDGEETQYFGPGTRLLVL.

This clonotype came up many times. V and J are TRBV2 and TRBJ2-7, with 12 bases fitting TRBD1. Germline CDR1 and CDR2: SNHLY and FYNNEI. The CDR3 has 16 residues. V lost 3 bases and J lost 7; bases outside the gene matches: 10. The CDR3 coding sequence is TGTGCCAGCAGTGAGGCCGGGACAGGGGGCCCAAGGGAGCAGTACTTC. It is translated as CASSEAGTGGPREQYF.

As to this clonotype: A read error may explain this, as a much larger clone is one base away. CDR3 in DNA: TGTGCCAGCAGTGAAGGGGCAGGGTGGAACATGCAGTACTTC. Encoded protein: CASSEGAGWNMQYF. The chain combines TRBV6-1 with TRBJ2-4; D is perhaps TRBD1 (5 bases). The V gene's germline CDR1 is MNHNS and CDR2 SASEGT. CDR3 size: 14 residues.

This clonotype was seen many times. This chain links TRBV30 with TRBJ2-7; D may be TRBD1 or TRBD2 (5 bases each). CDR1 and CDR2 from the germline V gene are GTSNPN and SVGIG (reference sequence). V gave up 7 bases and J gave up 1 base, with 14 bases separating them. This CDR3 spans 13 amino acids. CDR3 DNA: TGTGCCTATACGGACGGGGCTTCCTACGAGCAGTACTTC. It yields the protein CAYTDGASYEQYF.

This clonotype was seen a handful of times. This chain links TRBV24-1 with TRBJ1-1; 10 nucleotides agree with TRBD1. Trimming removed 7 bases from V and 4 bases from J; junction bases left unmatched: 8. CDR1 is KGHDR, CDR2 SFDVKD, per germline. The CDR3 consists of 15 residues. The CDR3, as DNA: TGTGCCACCAGCCCACGCGGACAGGGGGTCACTGAAGCTTTCTTT. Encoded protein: CATSPRGQGVTEAFF.

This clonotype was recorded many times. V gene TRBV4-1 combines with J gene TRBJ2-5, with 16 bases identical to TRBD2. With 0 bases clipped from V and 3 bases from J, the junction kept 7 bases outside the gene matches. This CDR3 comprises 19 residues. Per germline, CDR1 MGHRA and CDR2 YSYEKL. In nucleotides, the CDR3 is TGCGCCAGCAGCCAAGATAGGGGACTAGCGGGAGGGCCGAAAGAGACCCAGTACTTC. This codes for CASSQDRGLAGGPKETQYF.

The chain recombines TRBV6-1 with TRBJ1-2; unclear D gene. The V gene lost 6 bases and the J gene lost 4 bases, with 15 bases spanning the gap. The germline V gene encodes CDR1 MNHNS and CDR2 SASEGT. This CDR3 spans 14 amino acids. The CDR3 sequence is CASSPRSIPYGYTF. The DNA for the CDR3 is TGTGCCAGCAGCCCGAGGTCTATCCCCTATGGCTACACCTTC.